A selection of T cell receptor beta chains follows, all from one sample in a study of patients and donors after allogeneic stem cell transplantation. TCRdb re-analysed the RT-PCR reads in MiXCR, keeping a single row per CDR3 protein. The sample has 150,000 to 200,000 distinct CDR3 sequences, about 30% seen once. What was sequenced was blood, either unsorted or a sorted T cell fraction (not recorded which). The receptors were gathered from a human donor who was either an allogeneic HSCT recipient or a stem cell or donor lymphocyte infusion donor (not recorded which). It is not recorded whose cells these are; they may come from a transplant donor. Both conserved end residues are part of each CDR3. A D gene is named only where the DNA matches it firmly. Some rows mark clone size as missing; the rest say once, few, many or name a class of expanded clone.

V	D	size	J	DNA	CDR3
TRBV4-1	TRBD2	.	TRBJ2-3	TGCGCCAGCAGCCCCTCGGGACTAGCCGCAGATACGCAGTATTTT	CASSPSGLAADTQYF
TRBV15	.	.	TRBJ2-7	TGTGCCACCAGCAGGGACTACCTCTACGAGCAGTACTTC	CATSRDYLYEQYF
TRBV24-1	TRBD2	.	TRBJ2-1	TGTGCCACCAGTGACTCCGGGACTAGCTTCCCCAATGAGCAGTTCTTC	CATSDSGTSFPNEQFF
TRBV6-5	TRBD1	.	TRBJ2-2	TGTGCCAGCAGGCGAACAGGGGGCGACACCGGGGAGCTGTTTTTT	CASRRTGGDTGELFF
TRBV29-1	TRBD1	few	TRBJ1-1	TGCAGCGTTGAAGATGGGGCCGGGACAGGGAACACTGAAGCTTTCTTT	CSVEDGAGTGNTEAFF
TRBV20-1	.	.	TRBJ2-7	TGCAGTGCTACCAGTGAGACCCCCCGTGTGTACGAGCAGTACTTC	CSATSETPRVYEQYF
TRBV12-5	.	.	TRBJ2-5	TGTGCTAGTGGTTCTGGACAACGAGGAGAGACCCAGTACTTC	CASGSGQRGETQYF
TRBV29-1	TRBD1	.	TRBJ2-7	TGCAGCGTTGGAGACAGGGTTCGCTCCTACGAGCAGTACTTC	CSVGDRVRSYEQYF
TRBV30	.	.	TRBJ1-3	TGTGCCTGGAGCAGGGTTGGATCTGGAAACACCATATATTTT	CAWSRVGSGNTIYF
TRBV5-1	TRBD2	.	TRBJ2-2	TGCGCCAGCAGAGGACTAGCGGGAACCGGGGAGCTGTTTTTT	CASRGLAGTGELFF
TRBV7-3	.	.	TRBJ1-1	TGTGCCAGCAGCTTAGTGGGGTCTACTGAAGCTTTCTTT	CASSLVGSTEAFF
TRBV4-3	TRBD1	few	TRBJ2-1	TGCGCCAGCAGCCCAGACAGGGCCTATGAGCAGTTCTTC	CASSPDRAYEQFF
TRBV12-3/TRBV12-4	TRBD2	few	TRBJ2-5	TGTGCCAGCAGAATAGCGGGAGGAGGGGAGACCCAGTACTTC	CASRIAGGGETQYF
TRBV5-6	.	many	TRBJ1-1	TGTGCCAGCAGCTTGGGAGGGTTCACTGAAGCTTTCTTT	CASSLGGFTEAFF
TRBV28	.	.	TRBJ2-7	TGTGCCGGGGGAGCGGTGTACGAGCAGTACTTC	CAGGAVYEQYF
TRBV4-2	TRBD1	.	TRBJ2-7	TGTGCCAGCAGCCAGACGACAGGGGGCGGCTACGAGCAGTACTTC	CASSQTTGGGYEQYF